This T cell receptor (beta chain) was captured in a study of T cell responses to AZD1222 COVID-19 vaccine. Study-level findings and limits: Among the donors, most were white British and more were female, and clonal diversity was possibly underestimated. Only six individuals given AZD1222 were seropositive at baseline.

TCRdb's copy holds only in-frame clones and misses some; the assay was immunoSEQ multiplex PCR. The sample yields 150,000 or so clones, about 91% seen once. The germline V and J ends were trimmed by 6 bases and 3 bases, with 18 bases remaining between them. CDR1 is MNHEY, CDR2 SVGAGI, per germline. The CDR3 is made up of 15 amino acids. Regarding this clone: The target antigen is unknown.

The sequenced sample was peripheral blood, obtained 28 days after the second AZD1222 dose. This chain links TRBV6-5 with TRBJ2-7, with D perhaps given as TRBD1 or TRBD2 (5 bases each). This receptor was taken from an adult who received the AZD1222 COVID-19 vaccine. CDR3 nucleotides: TGTGCCAGCAGCGCTCAGGGAGTGGGCGGCTACGAGCAGTACTTC. Protein: CASSAQGVGGYEQYF.